The rows below give T cell receptor beta chains drawn from one sample of a study of blood T cell repertoires in COVID-19. This table comes from immunoSEQ multiplex PCR, and its TCRdb copy is limited to in-frame clones, with some not included. The sample lists around 88,000 clones, around 81% seen once, with about 8.4% in the top ten. Sequences were obtained from peripheral blood. Receptors were obtained from a man aged 45 to 65 who had recovered from COVID-19. CDR3s include the opening cysteine and the closing phenylalanine or tryptophan. A D gene is named only where the DNA matches it firmly. Not all rows give a size; the values are once, few, many and, for expanded clones, a class.

d_call j_call clone_size v_call cdr3_aa cdr3_nt
- TRBJ1-5 - TRBV9 CASSKGDRQPQHF TGTGCCAGCAGCAAGGGGGATCGTCAGCCCCAGCATTTT
- TRBJ1-5 - TRBV19 CASSLGRVRYQPQHF TGTGCCAGTAGTCTGGGGAGGGTGCGATATCAGCCCCAGCATTTT
TRBD2 TRBJ2-1 - TRBV3-1/TRBV3-2 CASSQPGLAGLNEQFF TGTGCCAGCAGCCAGCCTGGACTAGCGGGCCTCAATGAGCAGTTCTTC
- TRBJ2-6 - TRBV5-1 CASSLAGAGANVLTF TGCGCCAGCAGCTTGGCAGGGGCCGGGGCCAACGTCCTGACTTTC
TRBD2 TRBJ2-1 - TRBV30 CAWSVQGSGGEQFF TGTGCCTGGAGTGTACAGGGTAGCGGGGGGGAGCAGTTCTTC
- TRBJ2-3 few TRBV24-1 CATRFADTQYF TGTGCCACCCGGTTTGCAGATACGCAGTATTTT
- TRBJ2-5 - TRBV18 CASSRLNFGGGETQYF TGTGCCAGCTCACGGCTTAACTTCGGGGGAGGCGAGACCCAGTACTTC
- TRBJ2-5 - TRBV5-1 CASSLNSQETQYF TGCGCCAGCAGCTTGAATTCACAAGAGACCCAGTACTTC
TRBD1 TRBJ1-5 - TRBV19 CASSIFLRGRWQPQHF TGTGCCAGTAGTATTTTTCTCAGGGGGCGATGGCAGCCCCAGCATTTT
TRBD2 TRBJ2-3 once TRBV11-2 CASSLVIAGSTDTQYF TGTGCCAGCAGCTTAGTGATAGCGGGGAGCACAGATACGCAGTATTTT
TRBD1 TRBJ2-2 - TRBV6-6 CASSSAGTGIGELFF TGTGCCAGCAGCAGCGCGGGGACAGGGATCGGGGAGCTGTTTTTT